This T cell receptor beta chain was retrieved from a study of cytomegalovirus exposure and HLA in healthy donors. PCR used 60 Vbeta primers and 13 Jbeta primers. Profiling relied on immunoSEQ multiplex PCR, and the TCRdb table lists in-frame clones only, not all of them. Of 100,000 to 150,000 clones detected, about 79% appear once; the ten largest clones hold 3.3%. This clone was found a few times. Germline CDR1 and CDR2: LNHNV and YYDKDF (reference sequence). V was clipped by 0 bases and J by 5 bases; unmatched bases: 6. The CDR3 sequence is 16 residues long. This TCR was recovered from a woman aged 45-59 years in good health and CMV-seronegative. Sequencing used PBMCs. The chain couples TRBV15 to TRBJ2-1, with 8 bases identical to TRBD2. The CDR3 reads CATSRDRGLGDNEQFF. The CDR3 coding sequence is TGTGCCACCAGCAGAGATCGGGGACTAGGAGACAATGAGCAGTTCTTC.